What follows are 11 T cell receptor beta chains derived from one specimen sequenced in a study of OX40 agonist ivuxolimab in advanced cancers. Produced via immunoSEQ multiplex PCR; TCRdb's table is partial and in-frame only. The sample shows 40,000 or so clones, 80% to 85% of them seen only once. Sequenced material: CD4+ or CD8+ T cells sorted from blood, taken in a trial of the OX40 agonist ivuxolimab. The receptors were sampled from an adult with an advanced solid tumor such as melanoma, head and neck, liver or kidney cancer.

The V and J genes are TRBV28 and TRBJ1-3; 9 bases are a match to TRBD1. This CDR3 spans 16 amino acids. With 2 bases clipped from V and 4 bases from J, the junction kept 6 bases outside the gene matches. Germline values: CDR1 MDHEN, CDR2 SYDVKM. For the CDR3, the DNA is TGTGCCAGCAGTTTACATCCGGGGACAGGGGGAAACACCATATATTTT. This translates into CASSLHPGTGGNTIYF.

The genes are TRBV5-1 and TRBJ1-2; possible D gene TRBD1, 5 bases. The germline V gene encodes CDR1 SGHRS and CDR2 YFSETQ. CDR3 length: 16 residues. Trimming removed 2 bases at V and 6 bases at J, with 20 bases between. CDR3 sequence: CASSLKRGSPGNGYTF. CDR3 in DNA: TGCGCCAGCAGCTTAAAAAGGGGCAGTCCGGGGAATGGCTACACCTTC.

There are a few counts of this clone. The V gene is TRBV4-1, the J gene TRBJ2-3; D may be TRBD1 or TRBD2 (6 bases each). Trimming left V 4 bases short and J 2 bases short, with 13 bases between. Germline assignment: CDR1 MGHRA and CDR2 YSYEKL. The length of the CDR3 is 15 residues. This chain's CDR3 is CASSLEGGPTDTQYF. The CDR3 coding sequence is TGCGCCAGCAGCCTCGAGGGGGGACCCACAGATACGCAGTATTTT.

The rearrangement links TRBV6-5 to TRBJ2-2, with D possibly matching TRBD1 (6 bases). CDR1 and CDR2 from the germline V gene are MNHEY and SVGAGI. CDR3 length equals 14 residues. Trimming pared 2 bases from V and 5 bases from J, leaving 9 bases between. This chain's CDR3 is CASSYTRGTGELFF. CDR3 bases: TGTGCCAGCAGTTACACCAGGGGAACCGGGGAGCTGTTTTTT.

The CDR3 DNA sequence: TGTGCCAGCAGCTTGGGGCAGGGGGGTGCCTACGAGCAGTACTTC. This codes for CASSLGQGGAYEQYF. The chain is built from TRBV5-4 and TRBJ2-7, with D possibly being TRBD1 (7 bases). Germline CDR1 and CDR2: SGHNT and YYREEE (reference sequence). The CDR3 extends over 15 amino acids. V lost 0 bases and J lost 2, with 12 bases in between.

The chain links TRBV10-3 to TRBJ2-3; D may be TRBD2 (6 bases). V gave up 0 bases and J gave up 3 bases, with 16 bases separating them. In germline, CDR1 is ENHRY, CDR2 SYGVKD. CDR3 length: 17 residues. CDR3 protein: CAISESRLVRNTDTQYF. The CDR3 nucleotides read TGTGCCATCAGTGAGTCTCGACTAGTCCGGAATACAGATACGCAGTATTTT.

This chain joins TRBV19 and TRBJ2-1; TRBD1 or TRBD2 may be the D gene (5 bases each). There are 17 residues in the CDR3. Trimming pared 5 bases from V and 5 bases from J, leaving 22 bases between. Germline V gene lookup returns CDR1 LNHDA and CDR2 SQIVND (reference sequence). In nucleotides, the CDR3 is TGTGCCAGTAGTCCACCCCGGGACCCCAAGAACCACAATGAGCAGTTCTTC. It translates to CASSPPRDPKNHNEQFF.

This clone was seen only once. The rearrangement joins TRBV6-1 to TRBJ2-3; D might be TRBD2 (5 bases). This CDR3 has 14 amino acids. V was pared by 8 bases and J by 2 bases, with 14 bases between. CDR1 is MNHNS, CDR2 SASEGT, per germline. CDR3 DNA sequence: TGTGCCAGCCAACCGGGAACCCCCACAGATACGCAGTATTTT. This translates into CASQPGTPTDTQYF.

The table lists this clone with a count of one. The V and J genes are TRBV7-8 and TRBJ1-3; D is uncertain. CDR3 size: 18 residues. The ends were cut back, 2 bases at V and 0 bases at J, with 17 bases in the middle. Looked up from germline, CDR1 is SGHVS and CDR2 is FQNEAQ. CDR3 residues: CASSLPTPAGSSGNTIYF. The CDR3 nucleotides read TGTGCCAGCAGCTTACCTACCCCGGCGGGAAGCTCTGGAAACACCATATATTTT.

CDR3 amino acids: CASSIYEQYF. The CDR3 DNA reads as TGTGCCAGCAGTATCTACGAGCAGTACTTC. The chain recombines TRBV2 with TRBJ2-7; D ambiguous. The V end lost 5 bases, the J end lost 3 bases, and 2 bases lay between the germline ends. This CDR3 has 10 residues. Germline V CDR1 and CDR2: SNHLY, FYNNEI.

This clone has a handful of counts. This chain uses TRBV6-5 with TRBJ2-7; 9 bases map to TRBD2. V dropped 6 bases and J dropped 3; count of bases not matched to a gene: 9. Germline CDR1 and CDR2: MNHEY and SVGAGI. This CDR3 region has 15 residues. CDR3 loop: CASRVAGVGNYEQYF. CDR3 bases: TGTGCCAGCAGGGTAGCGGGAGTAGGAAACTACGAGCAGTACTTC.